The subject of this entry is one T cell receptor beta chain. No antigen is known for it. The record originates from a study of OX40 agonist ivuxolimab in advanced cancers. In the study overall: The eligibility criteria allowed prior anti-PD-1, anti-PD-L1 or anti-CTLA-4 therapy, and about 40% had some. Study findings and constraints: On average, CD8+ T cells had more expanded clones than CD4+.

This CDR3 comprises 19 residues. Germline CDR1 is SGHRS and CDR2 is YFSETQ. J was trimmed by 4 bases and V by 1 base; bases with no gene match: 17. Clones were sequenced by immunoSEQ multiplex PCR, and TCRdb holds only the in-frame ones, with some missing. This table holds more than 15,000 clones, roughly 75% found once. The sample was CD4+ or CD8+ T cells sorted from blood, taken in a trial of the OX40 agonist ivuxolimab. This chain links TRBV5-1 with TRBJ2-7; 10 bases are shared with TRBD2. This TCR came from an adult with an advanced solid tumor such as melanoma, head and neck, liver or kidney cancer. The CDR3 nucleotides are TGCGCCAGCAGCTTGTTGCGGCTAGCGGGAGATCAGGGGGGTTACGAGCAGTACTTC. This gives the protein CASSLLRLAGDQGGYEQYF.